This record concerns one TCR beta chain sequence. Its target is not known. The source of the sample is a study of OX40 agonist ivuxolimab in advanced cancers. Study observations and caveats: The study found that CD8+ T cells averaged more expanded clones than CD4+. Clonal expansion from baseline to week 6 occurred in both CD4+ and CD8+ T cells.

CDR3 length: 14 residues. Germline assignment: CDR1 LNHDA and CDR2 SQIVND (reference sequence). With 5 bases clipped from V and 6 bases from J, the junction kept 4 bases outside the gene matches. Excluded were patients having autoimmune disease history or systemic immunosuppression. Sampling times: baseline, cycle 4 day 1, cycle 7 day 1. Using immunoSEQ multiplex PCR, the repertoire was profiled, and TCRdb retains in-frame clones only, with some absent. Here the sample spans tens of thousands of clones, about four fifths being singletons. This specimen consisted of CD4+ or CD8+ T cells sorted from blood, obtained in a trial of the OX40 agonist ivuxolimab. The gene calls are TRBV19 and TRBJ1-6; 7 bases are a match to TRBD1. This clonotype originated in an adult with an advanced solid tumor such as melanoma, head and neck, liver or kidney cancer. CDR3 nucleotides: TGTGCCAGTAGTTCGGGACAGCCTAATTCACCCCTCCACTTT. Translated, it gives CASSSGQPNSPLHF.